The 21 T cell receptor beta chains given below trace back to one sample, sequenced in a study of blood T cells in healthy people across ages. Primers used in a second PCR of roughly 7 to 12 cycles were a sample-barcoded 5' primer and a J-beta primer mix. Each CDR3 protein is one row after TCRdb ran MiXCR on the 5' RACE reads. The sample has over 1,500,000 distinct CDR3 sequences, 30% to 40% seen once; the top ten hold 20% to 25%. Sequences were obtained from blood. These receptors all come from a human donor in good health.

J is TRBJ1-2 and V is TRBV6-6, with TRBD1 matching 7 bases. CDR3 length: 15 amino acids. Germline-derived CDR1 and CDR2 are MNHNY and SVGAGI (reference sequence). With 6 bases clipped from V and 4 bases from J, the junction kept 11 bases outside the gene matches. The CDR3 coding sequence is TGTGCCAGCAGCCCATCGGGACAGTCTAGCTATGGCTACACCTTC. This gives the protein CASSPSGQSSYGYTF.

The chain employs TRBV28 and TRBJ1-6; D perhaps matches TRBD1 (6 bases). Germline V CDR1 and CDR2: MDHEN, SYDVKM. The CDR3 consists of 15 residues. V lost 3 bases and J lost 9, with 15 bases in between. DNA for the CDR3: TGTGCCAGCAGTTTTTCCGGGGGCACCTCTTCACCCCTCCACTTT. Translated, it gives CASSFSGGTSSPLHF.

V is TRBV4-3 and J is TRBJ2-2; a weak D match, TRBD1 (5 bases). Germline CDR1 LGHNA, CDR2 YSLEER. The CDR3 totals 16 residues. V lost 4 bases and J lost 6, with 18 bases in between. The CDR3 nucleotides read TGCGCCAGCAGCCCCGCTAGGGGTGGGGATTCCGGGGAGCTGTTTTTT. It is translated as CASSPARGGDSGELFF.

This clonotype was counted only a few times. The chain carries TRBV4-1 and TRBJ2-1; 14 bases fit TRBD2. V gave up 0 bases and J gave up 4 bases; unmatched junction bases: 5. Germline V lookup: CDR1 MGHRA, CDR2 YSYEKL. The CDR3 loop spans 18 amino acids. The CDR3 protein is CASSQDGLAGGLYNEQFF. The CDR3 coding sequence is TGCGCCAGCAGCCAAGATGGACTAGCGGGGGGACTATACAATGAGCAGTTCTTC.

The CDR3 reads CSARDQTSGVLQQFF. The CDR3 DNA reads TGCAGTGCTAGAGATCAGACTAGCGGGGTCCTGCAGCAGTTCTTC. V and J are TRBV20-1 and TRBJ2-1; TRBD2 matches at 11 bases. V dropped 0 bases and J dropped 11; count of bases not matched to a gene: 9. Germline CDR1 reads DFQATT; CDR2 reads SNEGSKA (reference sequence). This CDR3 is 15 amino acids long.

The CDR3 protein is CASSTPGQGDEKLFF. As DNA, the CDR3 is TGTGCCAGCAGCACCCCCGGGCAGGGCGATGAAAAACTGTTTTTT. The V gene is TRBV5-6, the J gene TRBJ1-4, with D possibly matching TRBD1 (5 bases). There are 15 residues in the CDR3. Germline assignment: CDR1 SGHDT and CDR2 YYEEEE. Trimming cost V 4 bases and J 6 bases, with 16 bases left between them.

The chain links TRBV7-8 to TRBJ2-3; maybe TRBD2 (5 bases). The CDR3 contains 16 residues. The germline V and J ends were trimmed by 2 bases and 3 bases, with 15 bases remaining between them. The V gene's germline CDR1 is SGHVS and CDR2 FQNEAQ. The CDR3 is CASSLRLRDWTDTQYF. CDR3 DNA: TGTGCCAGCAGCTTAAGGTTGAGGGATTGGACAGATACGCAGTATTTT.

Of note for this clonotype: One junction end does not reproduce the germline sequence, and a read error may be involved. The CDR3 DNA reads TGTGCCAGCAGTTTACCAAGGGAGATGGGTAATTCACCCCCCCACTTT. Its translation is CASSLPREMGNSPPHF. V usage is TRBV12-3 or TRBV12-4 and J usage is TRBJ1-6; D ambiguous. The CDR3 length is 16 residues.

This clonotype came up a few times. The rearrangement joins TRBV9 to TRBJ1-1; a possible D gene is TRBD1 (6 bases). Between the trimmed V and J ends, which lost 0 bases and 3 bases, there was a span of 12 bases. Germline CDR1 SGDLS, CDR2 YYNGEE. The CDR3 covers 15 residues. The CDR3 DNA reads TGTGCCAGCAGCGTAGATGACGGGGGCCACACTGAAGCTTTCTTT. This gives the protein CASSVDDGGHTEAFF. The complete variable domain, with remaining parts taken from reference TRBV9 and TRBJ1-1, reads DSGVTQTPKHLITATGQRVTLRCSPRSGDLSVYWYQQSLDQGLQFLIQYYNGEERAKGNILERFSAQQFPDLHSELNLSSLELGDSALYFCASSVDDGGHTEAFFGQGTRLTVV.

The V and J genes are TRBV4-1 and TRBJ1-1, with TRBD1 identical over 7 bases. The CDR3 is made up of 15 amino acids. CDR1 and CDR2 from the germline V gene are MGHRA and YSYEKL. V shed 3 bases, J shed 1 base, and the junction held 5 bases outside the gene matches. CDR3 amino acids: CASSHRTGQNTEAFF. The CDR3 nucleotides read TGCGCCAGCAGCCACCGGACAGGCCAGAACACTGAAGCTTTCTTT.

This clonotype came up a few times. The gene calls are TRBV6-2 or TRBV6-3 and TRBJ2-3, with 9 bases aligning to TRBD2. Germline CDR1 MNHEY, CDR2 SVGEGT. Trimming removed 0 bases from V and 4 bases from J; junction bases left unmatched: 2. The CDR3 sequence is 15 residues long. The CDR3 nucleotides read TGTGCCAGCAGTTACTCGGCGGGGGGGCCAGATACGCAGTATTTT. Its protein is CASSYSAGGPDTQYF.

This clonotype showed up just a few times. The J gene is TRBJ1-2, the V gene TRBV28, with TRBD1 matching over 7 bases. The CDR3 contains 13 residues. V lost 11 bases to trimming and J lost 8 bases; unmatched junction nucleotides: 14. Germline CDR1 reads MDHEN; CDR2 reads SYDVKM. The CDR3 nucleotides read TGTGCCGGACAGACTGGGAGGGGGCGAGGCTACACCTTC. It is translated as CAGQTGRGRGYTF.

The CDR3 here is CASSLNQEHNEQFF. DNA of the CDR3: TGCGCCAGCAGCCTAAACCAGGAGCACAATGAGCAGTTCTTC. The gene calls are TRBV4-3 and TRBJ2-1; D unresolved. The CDR3 spans 14 residues. V lost 4 bases and J lost 5, with 12 bases in between. Per germline, CDR1 LGHNA and CDR2 YSLEER.

The chain couples TRBV10-3 to TRBJ2-5; no reliable D call. Deletions cut 10 bases from V and 0 bases from J, with 15 bases between. Germline CDR1 and CDR2: ENHRY and SYGVKD. The CDR3 totals 14 residues. The CDR3 DNA follows: TGTGCCACCCGGTATGGGCAGTACCAAGAGACCCAGTACTTC. Amino acids: CATRYGQYQETQYF.

The chain links TRBV4-2 to TRBJ2-7, with D unclear. Germline-derived CDR1 and CDR2 are LGHNA and YNFKEQ. There are 15 residues in the CDR3. Trimming removed 1 base at V and 3 bases at J, with 13 bases between. The CDR3, as DNA: TGTGCCAGCAGCCAAGTCGGGTGGACCTACTACGAGCAGTACTTC. Amino acid sequence: CASSQVGWTYYEQYF.

The chain recombines TRBV3-1 with TRBJ2-1; TRBD2 matches 8 bases. Looked up from germline, CDR1 is LGHDT and CDR2 is YNNKEL (reference sequence). V lost 4 bases, J lost 8 bases, and 16 bases stayed unmatched. The CDR3 has 17 amino acids. CDR3 residues: CASSLFGGAGEADEQFF. In DNA, the CDR3 is TGTGCCAGCAGCCTCTTCGGAGGAGCGGGGGAGGCCGATGAGCAGTTCTTC.

The V and J genes are TRBV6-6 and TRBJ2-2; D possibly corresponds to TRBD1 (6 bases). V dropped 6 bases and J dropped 7 bases, with 18 bases sitting between them. The CDR3 consists of 15 residues. Germline CDR1 reads MNHNY; CDR2 reads SVGAGI (reference sequence). CDR3: CASRTDRVQGGELFF. CDR3 sequence (DNA): TGTGCCAGCAGGACGGACAGAGTGCAGGGCGGGGAGCTGTTTTTT.

The chain is built from TRBV4-2 and TRBJ1-2; TRBD1 agrees at 7 bases. Germline CDR1 reads LGHNA; CDR2 reads YNFKEQ. The CDR3 has 16 residues. J lost 7 bases, V lost 3 bases, and 14 bases had no gene match. CDR3 coding DNA: TGTGCCAGCAGCCAGGGTTCAGGGGGACTACTATCTGGCTACACCTTC. It specifies CASSQGSGGLLSGYTF.

V and J are TRBV10-3 and TRBJ1-6; unclear D gene. Deletions cut 8 bases from V and 7 bases from J, with 15 bases between. The CDR3 sequence is 14 residues long. Germline V CDR1 and CDR2: ENHRY, SYGVKD. The CDR3 is CAIGEGASNSPLHF. In DNA, the CDR3 is TGTGCCATCGGGGAGGGCGCAAGCAATTCACCCCTCCACTTT.

This clonotype was seen more than once but under ten times. This sequence joins TRBV7-2 and TRBJ2-1; TRBD2 aligns across 8 bases. CDR1 and CDR2 from the germline V gene are SGHTA and FQGNSA. The CDR3 extends over 13 amino acids. The V and J ends lost 7 bases and 4 bases, in that order; junction bases with no gene match: 3. The CDR3 DNA follows: TGTGCCAGCACCGGGGGGGATTACAATGAGCAGTTCTTC. Its translation: CASTGGDYNEQFF.

This rearrangement joins TRBV9 to TRBJ2-3, with D perhaps TRBD1 (5 bases). CDR1 SGDLS and CDR2 YYNGEE come from the germline V gene. V was pared by 2 bases and J by 5 bases, with 15 bases between. The CDR3 is 15 amino acids. The DNA of the CDR3 is TGTGCCAGCAGCGTTTCGATCAGGGTTCGAGATACGCAGTATTTT. Residues: CASSVSIRVRDTQYF.